Listed below are T cell receptor beta chains from one sample, sequenced in a study of T cells in tuberculosis. Using immunoSEQ multiplex PCR, the repertoire was profiled, and TCRdb retains in-frame clones only, with some absent. Of about 43,000 clones listed, approximately 94% are singletons. The sequenced sample was PBMCs. Source of these receptors: a donor aged 10 to 29 with latent tuberculosis or without tuberculosis infection. Some clones in this sample may be carry-over from other donors' samples. Both conserved end residues are part of each CDR3.

v_gene	j_gene	CDR3aa
TRBV5-1	TRBJ2-2	CASAFHRGVIAGELFF
TRBV7-2	TRBJ1-2	CASSVDRVGYTF
TRBV10-1	TRBJ2-2	CASSERASGILGTGELFF
TRBV30	TRBJ1-2	CAWRAGGHYGYTF
TRBV27	TRBJ2-7	CASSLVSGRAYEQYF
TRBV6-5	TRBJ1-1	CASRTGDEAFF
TRBV27	TRBJ2-4	CASSEVQENIQYF
TRBV4-3	TRBJ2-3	CASSQEDGLAGGGADTQYF
TRBV28	TRBJ2-7	CASVWAGKVYEQYF
TRBV5-1	TRBJ1-5	CASSLEGGGQPQHF
TRBV18	TRBJ2-2	CASSPLLAGGNTGELFF
TRBV25-1	TRBJ1-1	CASSAIGQMNTEAFF
TRBV4-3	TRBJ2-7	CASSQDFQGNIYEQYF
TRBV5-6	TRBJ2-1	CASSLGPSGIPLNEQFF
TRBV25-1	TRBJ2-1	CASSRVNEQFF
TRBV4-1	TRBJ1-5	CASSQDGSSNQPQHF
TRBV27	TRBJ1-1	CASSFGARSTEAFF
TRBV27	TRBJ1-2	CASSLRSSTFKGDGYTF
TRBV4-3	TRBJ2-3	CASSQEAGGPSDTQYF
TRBV4-3	TRBJ2-6	CASSQDGQASGANVLTF
TRBV28	TRBJ2-3	CASSLFGQTGGEAMLPDTQYF
TRBV29-1	TRBJ2-7	CSVGLVSYEQYF
TRBV5-1	TRBJ2-2	CASSFGDRVNTGELFF
TRBV19	TRBJ2-3	CASKRWTLDPDTQYF
TRBV5-6	TRBJ2-3	CASSRRTHPGDTQYF
TRBV28	TRBJ2-7	CASSLRVGDSYEQYF
TRBV19	TRBJ2-2	CASSILRVNTGELFF
TRBV7-3	TRBJ2-1	CASSPPALAATGEKNEQFF
TRBV4-2	TRBJ1-4	CASSRAQIDTGGEKLFF
TRBV7-9	TRBJ2-1	CASSLVLENEQFF
TRBV5-6	TRBJ2-1	CASSHQAGATYNEQFF
TRBV9	TRBJ2-3	CASQDSPSTDTQYF
TRBV7-8	TRBJ2-1	CASSLGGWEQFF